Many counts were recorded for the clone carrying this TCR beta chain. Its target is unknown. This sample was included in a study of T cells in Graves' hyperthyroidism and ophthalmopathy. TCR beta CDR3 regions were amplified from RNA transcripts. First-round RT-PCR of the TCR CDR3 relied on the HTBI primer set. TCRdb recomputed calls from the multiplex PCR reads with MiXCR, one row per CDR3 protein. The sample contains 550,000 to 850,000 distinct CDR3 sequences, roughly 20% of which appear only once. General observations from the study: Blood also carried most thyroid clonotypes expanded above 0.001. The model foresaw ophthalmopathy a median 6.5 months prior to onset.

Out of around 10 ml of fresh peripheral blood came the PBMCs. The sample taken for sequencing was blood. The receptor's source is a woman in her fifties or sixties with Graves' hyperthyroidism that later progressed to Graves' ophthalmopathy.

The CDR3 coding sequence is TGTGCCAGCAGCCAAGATGCCGTCGGAGCCAAAAACATTCAGTACTTC. This codes for CASSQDAVGAKNIQYF. The chain couples TRBV3-1 to TRBJ2-4; no firm D call. The CDR3 loop spans 16 amino acids. Trimming removed 0 bases at V and 0 bases at J, with 9 bases between. The germline CDR1 and CDR2 sequences are LGHDT and YNNKEL (reference sequence). The variable domain in full, completed from reference TRBV3-1 and TRBJ2-4, reads DTAVSQTPKYLVTQMGNDKSIKCEQNLGHDTMYWYKQDSKKFLKIMFSYNNKELIINETVPNRFSPKSPDKAHLNLHINSLELGDSAVYFCASSQDAVGAKNIQYFGAGTRLSVL.